One sample yielded the 32 T cell receptor beta chains listed below, sequenced in a study of T cells in localized non-small cell lung cancer. Method: immunoSEQ multiplex PCR; TCRdb's copy keeps in-frame clones and lacks some. Here the sample spans more than 45,000 clones, approximately 80% being singletons. Source: peripheral blood, taken before any cancer treatment. These receptors were obtained from a man aged 35 to 69 with stage I squamous cell lung carcinoma.

The chain carries TRBV11-2 and TRBJ1-1; maybe TRBD1 (6 bases). Between the trimmed V and J ends, which lost 5 bases and 1 base, there was a span of 8 bases. CDR3 length: 13 amino acids. Germline CDR1 SGHAT, CDR2 FQNNGV. CDR3 residues: CASSGQWNTEAFF. CDR3 coding DNA: TGTGCCAGCAGCGGACAGTGGAACACTGAAGCTTTCTTT.

The V and J genes are TRBV5-1 and TRBJ1-1, with 10 bases matching TRBD1. CDR3 length: 16 residues. Per the germline V gene, CDR1 is SGHRS and CDR2 is YFSETQ. J gave up 0 bases and V 3 bases, and 5 bases lay outside the gene matches. The CDR3 reads CASSWRDRGVNTEAFF. The CDR3 region has the DNA TGCGCCAGCAGCTGGAGGGACAGGGGTGTGAACACTGAAGCTTTCTTT.

This rearrangement joins TRBV12-5 to TRBJ2-1; D remains ambiguous. The CDR3 spans 13 residues. CDR1 is LGHNT, CDR2 FRNRAP, per germline. Trimming removed 5 bases at V and 1 base at J, with 6 bases between. CDR3 sequence reads: CASGLGSYNEQFF. CDR3 DNA sequence: TGTGCTAGTGGTCTAGGTTCCTACAATGAGCAGTTCTTC.

The chain's CDR3 is CASSLIASPGELFF. The DNA of the CDR3 is TGTGCCAGCAGTTTAATAGCTTCCCCCGGGGAGCTGTTTTTT. V and J are TRBV27 and TRBJ2-2; D unclear. Germline CDR1 MNHEY, CDR2 SMNVEV (reference sequence). This CDR3 spans 14 amino acids. Trimming shortened V by 2 bases and J by 6 bases, and 10 bases separated the two germline ends.

The chain links TRBV5-1 to TRBJ1-1; D is perhaps TRBD1 (5 bases). The length of the CDR3 is 13 residues. V lost 4 bases to trimming and J lost 4 bases, with 11 bases between them. Germline V gives CDR1 SGHRS, CDR2 YFSETQ. CDR3 DNA sequence: TGCGCCAGCAGCGTGGGGGTGAGCACTGAAGCTTTCTTT. Its translation is CASSVGVSTEAFF.

V usage is TRBV6-1 and J usage is TRBJ1-1; D is possibly TRBD1 (5 bases). With 6 bases removed from V and 5 bases from J, the gap between germline ends came to 16 bases. The CDR3 is 14 amino acids. Germline CDR1 reads MNHNS; CDR2 reads SASEGT. CDR3 sequence reads: CASRMTDATTEAFF. The CDR3, as DNA: TGTGCCAGCAGAATGACAGACGCTACTACTGAAGCTTTCTTT.

This chain connects TRBV2 to TRBJ1-2; D not resolved. CDR1 is SNHLY and CDR2 is FYNNEI in the germline V gene. CDR3 length equals 17 residues. V gave up 0 bases and J gave up 0 bases, with 14 bases separating them. The DNA for the CDR3 is TGTGCCAGCAGTGAAGCTGTCCAGACAACTACTAACTATGGCTACACCTTC. It yields the protein CASSEAVQTTTNYGYTF. Supplemented by reference TRBV2 and TRBJ1-2, the full variable domain reads EPEVTQTPSHQVTQMGQEVILRCVPISNHLYFYWYRQILGQKVEFLVSFYNNEISEKSEIFDDQFSVERPDGSNFTLKIRSTKLEDSAMYFCASSEAVQTTTNYGYTFGSGTRLTVV.

This chain connects TRBV19 to TRBJ2-5; TRBD2 is a possible D gene (6 bases). Looked up from germline, CDR1 is LNHDA and CDR2 is SQIVND (reference sequence). Deletions cut 4 bases from V and 2 bases from J, with 11 bases between. The CDR3 sequence is 14 residues long. As DNA, the CDR3 is TGTGCCAGTAGTAGCCCCGGAGGGCAAGAGACCCAGTACTTC. It translates to CASSSPGGQETQYF.

V usage is TRBV13 and J usage is TRBJ2-7, with D tentatively TRBD1 (8 bases). The CDR3 totals 16 residues. The germline V gene encodes CDR1 PRHDT and CDR2 FYEKMQ (reference sequence). Trimming pared 5 bases from V and 0 bases from J, leaving 17 bases between. In DNA form, the CDR3 reads TGTGCCAGCAGCAACAACAGGGGGGGCCTCTCCTACGAGCAGTACTTC. It is translated as CASSNNRGGLSYEQYF.

The chain uses TRBV5-8 and TRBJ2-1; D is unresolved. Germline CDR1 SGHTS, CDR2 YDEGEE. The CDR3 runs 14 residues. V shed 2 bases and J shed 2 bases, with 8 bases lying between them. The DNA for the CDR3 is TGTGCCAGCAGCTTTGTTAGAGCCTACAATGAGCAGTTCTTC. This encodes CASSFVRAYNEQFF.

V usage is TRBV6-1 and J usage is TRBJ2-5; 10 nucleotides align to TRBD2. CDR3 size: 15 residues. CDR1 MNHNS and CDR2 SASEGT come from the germline V gene. Losses at the gene ends were 7 bases for V and 5 bases for J; bases not matched to a gene: 10. CDR3 bases: TGTGCCAGCACCGACCCGGGACTAGCGAGGGAGACCCAGTACTTC. Its protein product is CASTDPGLARETQYF.

The chain links TRBV28 to TRBJ2-6, with D perhaps TRBD1 (6 bases). V lost 3 bases and J lost 2, with 14 bases in between. The CDR3 runs to 17 residues. Germline loops: CDR1 MDHEN, CDR2 SYDVKM. The CDR3, as DNA: TGTGCCAGCAGTTTGGTACAGGGAACGGCTGGGGCCAACGTCCTGACTTTC. Translation gives CASSLVQGTAGANVLTF.

J is TRBJ1-1 and V is TRBV20-1; the D is unclear. This CDR3 spans 10 amino acids. Germline CDR1 and CDR2: DFQATT and SNEGSKA (reference sequence). Trimming shortened V by 4 bases and J by 7 bases, and 7 bases separated the two germline ends. For the CDR3, the DNA is TGCAGTGCTATTGTTGTTGAAGCTTTCTTT. Encoded protein: CSAIVVEAFF.

This clone was recorded a few times. The rearrangement links TRBV4-1 to TRBJ1-2, with TRBD1 identical over 7 bases. Germline CDR1 MGHRA, CDR2 YSYEKL. V gave up 4 bases and J gave up 8 bases; unmatched junction bases: 16. The CDR3 extends over 16 amino acids. CDR3 amino acids: CASSLQTRQGRNGYTF. In DNA form, the CDR3 reads TGCGCCAGCAGCCTCCAGACCCGACAGGGTCGAAACGGCTACACCTTC.

The chain combines TRBV10-3 with TRBJ2-5; unclear D gene. The length of the CDR3 is 13 residues. CDR1 and CDR2 from the germline V gene are ENHRY and SYGVKD. The germline V and J ends were trimmed by 1 base and 5 bases, with 8 bases remaining between them. The DNA of the CDR3 is TGTGCCATCAGTGAGTATGAAGGCGAGACCCAGTACTTC. This sequence encodes CAISEYEGETQYF.

Concerning this clone itself: This specimen includes other DNA sequences encoding the same CDR3. V is TRBV28 and J is TRBJ2-3; D uncertain. Germline assignment: CDR1 MDHEN and CDR2 SYDVKM. CDR3 length equals 13 residues. V was pared by 3 bases and J by 2 bases, with 6 bases between. CDR3 amino acids: CASSFGSTDTQYF. As DNA, the CDR3 is TGTGCCAGCAGTTTTGGGTCCACAGATACGCAGTATTTT.

The chain links TRBV19 to TRBJ2-2; D is undetermined. Germline V CDR1 and CDR2: LNHDA, SQIVND (reference sequence). This CDR3 spans 12 amino acids. The V gene lost 6 bases and the J gene lost 6 bases, with 8 bases spanning the gap. The CDR3 loop reads CASSILSGELFF. The CDR3 DNA follows: TGTGCCAGTAGCATACTGTCCGGGGAGCTGTTTTTT.

By share of the sample, this clone is medium-sized (0.01 to 0.1%). V and J are TRBV5-4 and TRBJ2-7; 7 bases are shared with TRBD1. Unmatched junction bases numbered 8, after V lost 6 bases and J lost 5 bases. Germline CDR1 reads SGHNT; CDR2 reads YYREEE (reference sequence). The CDR3 is 13 residues long. In DNA, the CDR3 is TGTGCCAGCAACCCACAGGGGCGGGACGAGCAGTACTTC. Translation gives CASNPQGRDEQYF.

The chain employs TRBV10-1 and TRBJ1-1, with 7 bases fitting TRBD1. CDR1 WNHNN and CDR2 SYGVQD come from the germline V gene (reference sequence). The CDR3 spans 16 residues. Losses at the gene ends were 7 bases for V and 0 bases for J; bases not matched to a gene: 11. The DNA of the CDR3 is TGCGCCAGCAACTTCTCCAGGGGGGATATGAACACTGAAGCTTTCTTT. It codes for CASNFSRGDMNTEAFF.

This clone was counted between two and nine times. The chain is built from TRBV6-5 and TRBJ2-1; 7 bases are shared with TRBD2. CDR3 length: 15 residues. Looked up from germline, CDR1 is MNHEY and CDR2 is SVGAGI. The junction had 16 bases not matched to a gene; V was cut back by 3 bases and J by 14 bases. The CDR3, as DNA: TGTGCCAGCAGTTATCAACAAACCCGGGGACTAAGGGAGTTCTTC. Its translation is CASSYQQTRGLREFF.

This clone was detected a few times. The rearrangement links TRBV5-1 to TRBJ2-3; D possibly matches TRBD1 or TRBD2 (6 bases each). This CDR3 is 15 amino acids long. The germline V gene has CDR1 SGHRS and CDR2 YFSETQ. Trimming cost V 2 bases and J 0 bases, with 10 bases left between them. This CDR3 is CASSLGGKSTDTQYF. In nucleotides, the CDR3 is TGCGCCAGCAGCTTAGGGGGGAAAAGCACAGATACGCAGTATTTT.

V and J are TRBV18 and TRBJ2-5, with D unclear. Germline CDR1 is KGHSH and CDR2 is LQKENI. The CDR3 has 13 amino acids. Deletions cut 6 bases from V and 1 base from J, with 9 bases between. The CDR3 is CASSPPGQETQYF. The CDR3 coding sequence is TGTGCCAGCTCCCCCCCAGGCCAAGAGACCCAGTACTTC.

This clone has just one count. The J gene is TRBJ2-5, the V gene TRBV2, with 11 bases that match TRBD1. V gave up 6 bases and J gave up 1 base; unmatched junction bases: 4. The germline CDR1 and CDR2 sequences are SNHLY and FYNNEI. This CDR3 spans 15 amino acids. In DNA form, the CDR3 reads TGTGCCAGCAGCAAGGACAGGGGGCCCCAAGAGACCCAGTACTTC. This encodes CASSKDRGPQETQYF.

The chain uses TRBV5-1 and TRBJ2-1; a weak D match, TRBD1 (6 bases). Germline CDR1 is SGHRS and CDR2 is YFSETQ. There are 14 residues in the CDR3. V lost 4 bases and J 7 bases, leaving 15 bases between the germline ends. Written as DNA, the CDR3 is TGCGCCAGCAGCGAAGGGACAATTGGTAATGAGCAGTTCTTC. Amino acids: CASSEGTIGNEQFF.

The chain employs TRBV6-5 and TRBJ1-2, with D tentatively TRBD1 (6 bases). Per germline, CDR1 MNHEY and CDR2 SVGAGI. The germline V and J ends were trimmed by 7 bases and 2 bases, with 11 bases remaining between them. The CDR3 consists of 13 residues. The CDR3 is CASTQQGNYGYTF. CDR3 DNA: TGTGCCAGCACTCAACAGGGAAACTATGGCTACACCTTC.

This clone was seen only a few times. CDR3 in DNA: TGTGCCAGCAGCCTCGGGACCCCTAACACAGATACGCAGTATTTT. Translating gives CASSLGTPNTDTQYF. The chain employs TRBV7-9 and TRBJ2-3; D may correspond to TRBD1 or TRBD2 (5 bases each). Germline V gene lookup returns CDR1 SEHNR and CDR2 FQNEAQ (reference sequence). The CDR3 totals 15 residues. The V and J ends lost 5 bases and 2 bases respectively, with 14 bases between them. Full variable domain (remainder filled in from reference TRBV7-9 and TRBJ2-3): DTGVSQNPRHKITKRGQNVTFRCDPISEHNRLYWYRQTLGQGPEFLTYFQNEAQLEKSRLLSDRFSAERPKGSFSTLEIQRTEQGDSAMYLCASSLGTPNTDTQYFGPGTRLTVL.

The chain uses TRBV5-4 and TRBJ2-1, with TRBD1 matching over 9 bases. CDR3 size: 15 residues. Trimming took 7 bases from V and 5 from J; bases not matched to a gene: 10. From germline, CDR1 is SGHNT and CDR2 YYREEE (reference sequence). CDR3 DNA: TGTGCCAGCTCCATTGTTGGGACAGGGAACAATGAGCAGTTCTTC. It encodes CASSIVGTGNNEQFF.

This clone was counted a single time. This chain connects TRBV5-1 to TRBJ2-5; D gene ambiguous. Germline V CDR1 and CDR2: SGHRS, YFSETQ. This CDR3 comprises 15 residues. V was trimmed by 0 bases and J by 2 bases, leaving 11 bases between them. DNA of the CDR3: TGCGCCAGCAGCTTGGGACCGGGCGAACAAGAGACCCAGTACTTC. Its protein product is CASSLGPGEQETQYF. The full variable domain, in which reference TRBV5-1 and TRBJ2-5 provide the parts outside the CDR3, is KAGVTQTPRYLIKTRGQQVTLSCSPISGHRSVSWYQQTPGQGLQFLFEYFSETQRNKGNFPGRFSGRQFSNSRSEMNVSTLELGDSALYLCASSLGPGEQETQYFGPGTRLLVL.

This sequence joins TRBV6-1 and TRBJ2-5; TRBD1 matches at 10 bases. This CDR3 has 13 residues. In germline, CDR1 is MNHNS, CDR2 SASEGT. After removal of 5 bases from V and 4 bases from J, the junction contained 1 base not matched to a gene. The CDR3 spells CASSRDRGETQYF. The CDR3 nucleotides read TGTGCCAGCAGTCGGGACAGGGGAGAGACCCAGTACTTC.

This clone was picked up a small number of times. V and J are TRBV30 and TRBJ1-5; no clear D. Trimming cost V 6 bases and J 3 bases, with 15 bases left between them. Germline lookup yields CDR1 GTSNPN and CDR2 SVGIG (reference sequence). The CDR3 runs 14 residues. In DNA form, the CDR3 reads TGTGCCTGCGGGCGGTCCGCCCCCAATCAGCCCCAGCATTTT. Its translation is CACGRSAPNQPQHF.

This clone was recorded once. The J gene is TRBJ2-2, the V gene TRBV5-1; D is unclear. Germline V gene sequence: CDR1 SGHRS, CDR2 YFSETQ. The CDR3 has 14 amino acids. The V end lost 1 base, the J end lost 1 base, and 5 bases lay between the germline ends. The CDR3 DNA follows: TGCGCCAGCAGCTTGTTGCAGAACACCGGGGAGCTGTTTTTT. Translation: CASSLLQNTGELFF.

The chain has TRBV2 and TRBJ1-2, with D hard to call. The CDR3 spans 11 residues. Germline values: CDR1 SNHLY, CDR2 FYNNEI. The ends were cut back, 6 bases at V and 4 bases at J, with 6 bases in the middle. The CDR3 nucleotides are TGTGCCAGCAGAGCCTTCTATGGCTACACCTTC. It specifies CASRAFYGYTF.